One sample yielded the 18 T cell receptor beta chains listed below, sequenced in a study of cytomegalovirus exposure and HLA in healthy donors. In the PCR, 60 Vbeta and 13 Jbeta primers were used. Here immunoSEQ multiplex PCR was the method, and the copy in TCRdb shows in-frame clones only, minus some. The sample carries over 150,000 clones, approximately 88% recorded once. Input material: PBMCs. All receptors derive from a boy aged 2 to 10 in good health and CMV-seronegative.

This clone has a single count. One end of the junction does not line up with germline, which may come from a read error. This CDR3 is also generated by other DNA sequences in the sample. This sequence joins TRBV10-3 and TRBJ1-2; no clear D. The CDR3 runs 15 residues. Germline V gene sequence: CDR1 ENHRY, CDR2 SYGVKD. The CDR3 is CAISESSRGNYGYTF. In DNA form, the CDR3 reads TGTGCCATCAGCGAGTCGAGTAGAGGAAACTATGGCTACACCTTC.

The chain is built from TRBV6-5 and TRBJ2-7; 12 nucleotides line up with TRBD1. The CDR3 runs to 14 residues. The ends lost 7 bases at V and 6 bases at J; junction bases unmatched: 7. Germline CDR1 and CDR2: MNHEY and SVGAGI. The CDR3 bases are TGTGCCAGCACCGTCGGGACAGGGGGCGCCGAGCAGTACTTC. This codes for CASTVGTGGAEQYF.

CDR3 sequence (DNA): TGCAGCGTTCGCACAGCTAACACCGGGGAGCTGTTTTTT. Its translation is CSVRTANTGELFF. J is TRBJ2-2 and V is TRBV29-1, with unresolved D. The germline V and J ends were trimmed by 5 bases and 2 bases, with 9 bases remaining between them. Germline CDR1 is SQVTM and CDR2 is ANQGSEA. The CDR3 consists of 13 residues.

In this sample, this clone turned up a few times. The V call is TRBV28, the J call TRBJ1-2, with a tentative D call TRBD1 (6 bases). The ends were cut back, 7 bases at V and 4 bases at J, with 16 bases in the middle. Germline assignment: CDR1 MDHEN and CDR2 SYDVKM. The CDR3 runs to 14 residues. CDR3 residues: CASTLTGISYGYTF. The DNA of the CDR3 is TGTGCCAGCACCCTCACAGGGATCTCCTATGGCTACACCTTC.

In nucleotides, the CDR3 is TGCGCCAGCAGCCCTACAGGGATAAGCTTCAACACTGAAGCTTTCTTT. Protein sequence: CASSPTGISFNTEAFF. The chain employs TRBV5-1 and TRBJ1-1; tentative D call: TRBD1 (6 bases). V shed 4 bases and J shed 2 bases, with 18 bases lying between them. CDR1 and CDR2 from the germline V gene are SGHRS and YFSETQ. The CDR3 runs 16 residues.

The CDR3, as DNA: TGTGCCAGCAGTTACTCCGGGGGGCATTATGGCTACACCTTC. Its protein is CASSYSGGHYGYTF. This chain links TRBV6-6 with TRBJ1-2, with D perhaps TRBD1 (6 bases). CDR1 MNHNY and CDR2 SVGAGI come from the germline V gene (reference sequence). The CDR3 totals 14 residues. V gave up 0 bases and J gave up 5 bases, with 10 bases separating them.

The V gene is TRBV28, the J gene TRBJ2-1; a weak D match, TRBD2 (6 bases). Per germline, CDR1 MDHEN and CDR2 SYDVKM. The CDR3 is made up of 14 amino acids. The V and J ends lost 6 bases and 4 bases respectively, with 13 bases between them. Here the CDR3 DNA reads TGTGCCAGCAGCTCCCTTAGCGGTTACAATGAGCAGTTCTTC. Translation: CASSSLSGYNEQFF.

This chain joins TRBV27 and TRBJ2-3; tentative D call: TRBD1 (6 bases). V gave up 5 bases and J gave up 2 bases, with 11 bases separating them. CDR1 and CDR2 (germline): MNHEY, SMNVEV (reference sequence). The CDR3 runs to 14 residues. In DNA form, the CDR3 reads TGTGCCAGCAGTACGACAGGAGACACAGATACGCAGTATTTT. The encoded protein is CASSTTGDTDTQYF.

This rearrangement joins TRBV2 to TRBJ2-6, with D maybe TRBD1 (6 bases). The CDR3 sequence is 20 residues long. Germline CDR1 reads SNHLY; CDR2 reads FYNNEI. V lost 9 bases and J lost 0, with 27 bases in between. The CDR3, as DNA: TGTGCCAGAAATACAGGGAGCTCACCGTCGCCTCTCTCTGGGGCCAACGTCCTGACTTTC. As protein: CARNTGSSPSPLSGANVLTF.

CDR3 nucleotide sequence: TGTGCCAGCAGCTTGACAGAAAGCACAGATACGCAGTATTTT. Translating gives CASSLTESTDTQYF. The chain combines TRBV7-9 with TRBJ2-3, with TRBD1 as a possible D gene (5 bases). CDR3 length equals 14 residues. Germline V gene sequence: CDR1 SEHNR, CDR2 FQNEAQ (reference sequence). The V and J ends lost 3 bases and 0 bases respectively, with 7 bases between them.

The genes are TRBV6-6 and TRBJ1-1, with no clear D. CDR1 and CDR2 from the germline V gene are MNHNY and SVGAGI (reference sequence). V lost 0 bases and J 5 bases, leaving 4 bases between the germline ends. The CDR3 totals 12 residues. CDR3 sequence (DNA): TGTGCCAGCAGTTACTCGAGGACTGAAGCTTTCTTT. Protein product: CASSYSRTEAFF.

CDR3 protein: CASSLSRTGAGEQYF. Here the CDR3 DNA reads TGTGCCAGCAGTTTATCCCGGACAGGGGCGGGTGAGCAGTACTTC. The V gene is TRBV27, the J gene TRBJ2-7; 9 bases line up with TRBD1. CDR3 length: 15 residues. J lost 7 bases, V lost 0 bases, and 7 bases had no gene match. Germline CDR1 and CDR2: MNHEY and SMNVEV (reference sequence).

The rearrangement joins TRBV7-9 to TRBJ2-1; TRBD1 might be the D (5 bases). Germline loops: CDR1 SEHNR, CDR2 FQNEAQ (reference sequence). V was trimmed by 5 bases and J by 1 base, leaving 12 bases between them. The CDR3 sequence is 15 residues long. CDR3 loop: CASSPLSGSYNEQFF. For the CDR3, the DNA is TGTGCCAGCAGCCCCCTTTCAGGGTCCTACAATGAGCAGTTCTTC.

About this clone itself: Other nucleotide sequences in the sample specify the same CDR3. The genes are TRBV6-5 and TRBJ2-7; 7 bases match TRBD1. Germline V gene lookup returns CDR1 MNHEY and CDR2 SVGAGI. The CDR3 sequence is 14 residues long. V was clipped by 4 bases and J by 0 bases; unmatched bases: 3. The CDR3 sequence is CASSLAGGSYEQYF. The CDR3 DNA sequence: TGTGCCAGCAGTTTGGCAGGGGGCTCCTACGAGCAGTACTTC.

The rearrangement links TRBV4-1 to TRBJ2-1; D not certain. In germline, CDR1 is MGHRA, CDR2 YSYEKL. Trimming took off 4 bases at V and 4 bases at J, with 14 bases between the two ends. This CDR3 region has 15 residues. The chain's CDR3 is CASSPHSNRYNEQFF. DNA for the CDR3: TGCGCCAGCAGCCCTCACAGTAATCGGTACAATGAGCAGTTCTTC.

The CDR3 DNA reads as TGTGCCACCAGCAGACCATGGGGGCCGGAGACCTACGAGCAGTACTTC. Translating gives CATSRPWGPETYEQYF. The gene calls are TRBV15 and TRBJ2-7, with a tentative D call TRBD1 (6 bases). Germline CDR1 is LNHNV and CDR2 is YYDKDF (reference sequence). Trimming removed 2 bases at V and 2 bases at J, with 16 bases between. There are 16 residues in the CDR3.

V gene TRBV6-1 combines with J gene TRBJ2-7; the match to TRBD1 covers 7 bases. With 5 bases clipped from V and 4 bases from J, the junction kept 8 bases outside the gene matches. The CDR3 totals 14 residues. Germline loops: CDR1 MNHNS, CDR2 SASEGT. The CDR3 nucleotides read TGTGCCAGCAGTCCACAGGGGTCCTATTACGAGCAGTACTTC. Protein: CASSPQGSYYEQYF.

The chain has TRBV4-1 and TRBJ2-7; TRBD2 might be the D (6 bases). Trimming removed 4 bases at V and 2 bases at J, with 15 bases between. The CDR3 has 15 residues. The germline V gene encodes CDR1 MGHRA and CDR2 YSYEKL. The CDR3 region is CASSPLAEPPYEQYF. CDR3 DNA: TGCGCCAGCAGCCCGTTAGCGGAGCCCCCCTACGAGCAGTACTTC.